This TCR beta chain was captured in a study of control samples from healthy donors and cancer patients. This CDR3 region has 13 residues. Trimming cost V 3 bases and J 0 bases, with 6 bases left between them. The germline V gene encodes CDR1 SGHTA and CDR2 FQGNSA. The method was immunoSEQ multiplex PCR; TCRdb's version includes in-frame clones alone and lacks a portion of them. The table has several thousand clones, 84% seen once. The material sequenced was formalin-fixed, paraffin-embedded tissue. The receptor was derived from a female donor with lung cancer. V gene TRBV7-2 combines with J gene TRBJ2-7, with TRBD2 as a possible D gene (5 bases). CDR3 loop: CASSFDYSYEQYF. The CDR3 coding sequence is TGTGCCAGCAGCTTCGACTACTCCTACGAGCAGTACTTC.